Below are 19 T cell receptor beta chains sequenced from a single sample in a study of breast tumors, draining lymph nodes, adjacent tissues. Each CDR3 protein is one row after TCRdb ran MiXCR on the multiplex PCR reads. Of some 66,000 distinct CDR3 sequences in the sample, roughly 50% are singletons; the top ten hold 15% to 20%. Sequencing used breast tumor tissue. The receptors shown here come from a female donor with breast cancer. Some clones in this sample may be carry-over from other donors' samples.

The table lists this clonotype with a count of one. This sequence joins TRBV5-6 and TRBJ2-6; possible D gene TRBD2, 5 bases. From germline, CDR1 is SGHDT and CDR2 YYEEEE. V was pared by 0 bases and J by 4 bases, with 14 bases between. The CDR3 length is 17 residues. Written as DNA, the CDR3 is TGTGCCAGCAGCTTGGACGGAGGTTCCACCGGGGCCAACGTCCTGACTTTC. Translation: CASSLDGGSTGANVLTF. The full variable domain, completed using reference TRBV5-6 and TRBJ2-6, is DAGVTQSPTHLIKTRGQQVTLRCSPKSGHDTVSWYQQALGQGPQFIFQYYEEEERQRGNFPDRFSGHQFPNYSSELNVNALLLGDSALYLCASSLDGGSTGANVLTFGAGSRLTVL.

This clonotype showed up many times. CDR3 loop: CASSHINRGGGGEQFF. Written as DNA, the CDR3 is TGTGCCAGCAGCCATATAAACAGGGGTGGGGGGGGTGAGCAGTTCTTC. This chain uses TRBV5-8 with TRBJ2-1; either TRBD1 or TRBD2 may supply D (7 bases each). CDR3 length: 16 residues. Looked up from germline, CDR1 is SGHTS and CDR2 is YDEGEE. Trimming pared 4 bases from V and 9 bases from J, leaving 23 bases between.

This clonotype was counted at least ten times. V and J are TRBV20-1 and TRBJ2-4; the match to TRBD1 covers 7 bases. V shed 6 bases, J shed 0 bases, and the junction held 5 bases outside the gene matches. The CDR3 consists of 14 residues. In germline, CDR1 is DFQATT, CDR2 SNEGSKA (reference sequence). The CDR3 sequence is CSAPDRRAKNIQYF. The CDR3 DNA reads as TGCAGTGCCCCGGACAGGCGAGCCAAAAACATTCAGTACTTC.

The V gene is TRBV29-1, the J gene TRBJ2-3; 8 nucleotides match TRBD1. V was pared by 6 bases and J by 6 bases, with 5 bases of the junction left unmatched. The CDR3 consists of 12 residues. Per germline, CDR1 SQVTM and CDR2 ANQGSEA. CDR3 coding DNA: TGCAGCGTGCAGGGGGCAAGGGATACGCAGTATTTT. Translating gives CSVQGARDTQYF.

This clonotype has a count of ten or more. V usage is TRBV29-1 and J usage is TRBJ2-7; 8 nucleotides line up with TRBD2. Germline assignment: CDR1 SQVTM and CDR2 ANQGSEA. Trimming took 7 bases from V and 2 from J; bases not matched to a gene: 4. The CDR3 sequence is 12 residues long. The DNA of the CDR3 is TGCAGCGCTCGGGGGGGGGCCTACGAGCAGTACTTC. Translating it yields CSARGGAYEQYF.

In this sample, this clonotype turned up once. CDR3 coding DNA: TGTGCCGCCGAGGGTAACTATGGCTACACCTTC. The encoded protein is CAAEGNYGYTF. The chain joins TRBV6-5 to TRBJ1-2; D gene ambiguous. V was clipped by 11 bases and J by 1 base, with 8 bases between them. Germline CDR1 reads MNHEY; CDR2 reads SVGAGI. This CDR3 contains 11 residues.

This clonotype has a count of ten or more. The chain is built from TRBV15 and TRBJ1-2, with 7 bases identical to TRBD1. Looked up from germline, CDR1 is LNHNV and CDR2 is YYDKDF (reference sequence). The CDR3 extends over 14 amino acids. After removal of 0 bases from V and 5 bases from J, the junction contained 3 bases not matched to a gene. The CDR3 DNA follows: TGTGCCACCAGCAGAGATTCAGGGGGTTATGGCTACACCTTC. It codes for CATSRDSGGYGYTF.

This clonotype was seen more than once but under ten times. V is TRBV4-1 and J is TRBJ2-2, with D tentatively TRBD2 (5 bases). CDR1 is MGHRA, CDR2 YSYEKL, per germline. V was shortened by 6 bases and J by 7 bases, with 9 bases between the two germline ends. The CDR3 totals 12 residues. In DNA form, the CDR3 reads TGCGCCAGCAGAATGGAGGTCGGGGAGCTGTTTTTT. Protein: CASRMEVGELFF.

J is TRBJ1-2 and V is TRBV20-1, with D uncertain. V was clipped by 7 bases and J by 5 bases, with 23 bases between them. Germline V gives CDR1 DFQATT, CDR2 SNEGSKA (reference sequence). The length of the CDR3 is 15 residues. CDR3: CSVGSPTDTQYGYTF. In DNA, the CDR3 is TGCAGTGTTGGATCCCCCACAGATACGCAGTATGGCTACACCTTC.

This clonotype was recorded at least ten times. The CDR3 coding sequence is TGTGCCAGCAGCCTGACCTCTAGCACAGATACGCAGTATTTT. Its translation: CASSLTSSTDTQYF. V usage is TRBV7-8 and J usage is TRBJ2-3, with no clear D. This CDR3 has 14 residues. V lost 5 bases, J lost 0 bases, and 9 bases lay in between. The germline V gene has CDR1 SGHVS and CDR2 FQNEAQ. The full variable domain, rest sourced from reference TRBV7-8 and TRBJ2-3, is GAGVSQSPRYKVAKRGQDVALRCDPISGHVSLFWYQQALGQGPEFLTYFQNEAQLDKSGLPSDRFFAERPEGSVSTLKIQRTQQEDSAVYLCASSLTSSTDTQYFGPGTRLTVL.

V is TRBV30 and J is TRBJ2-3; the match to TRBD2 covers 16 bases. Trimming removed 8 bases from V and 4 bases from J; junction bases left unmatched: 0. The germline V gene encodes CDR1 GTSNPN and CDR2 SVGIG (reference sequence). The CDR3 totals 13 residues. In DNA, the CDR3 is TGTGCCGGGACTAGCGGGAGGGCAGATACGCAGTATTTT. It yields the protein CAGTSGRADTQYF.

The genes are TRBV9 and TRBJ1-3; 7 bases match TRBD1. The CDR3 is 18 amino acids. V lost 4 bases to trimming and J lost 1 base; unmatched junction nucleotides: 14. Germline values: CDR1 SGDLS, CDR2 YYNGEE. The CDR3: CASSTVDRSPKSGNTIYF. In DNA form, the CDR3 reads TGTGCCAGCAGCACCGTGGACAGGTCTCCTAAATCTGGAAACACCATATATTTT.

The rearrangement uses TRBV7-6 and TRBJ2-3; TRBD2 might be the D (7 bases). The CDR3 loop spans 15 amino acids. The germline gives CDR1 SGHVS, CDR2 FNYEAQ. V was cut by 2 bases and J by 2 bases, with 11 bases left in between. For the CDR3, the DNA is TGTGCCAGCAGCTTAAGCGGGGACAACACAGATACGCAGTATTTT. This codes for CASSLSGDNTDTQYF. Full variable domain (outside the CDR3, taken from reference TRBV7-6 and TRBJ2-3): GAGVSQSPRYKVTKRGQDVALRCDPISGHVSLYWYRQALGQGPEFLTYFNYEAQQDKSGLPNDRFSAERPEGSISTLTIQRTEQRDSAMYRCASSLSGDNTDTQYFGPGTRLTVL.

In its sample, this clonotype was seen once. The chain recombines TRBV2 with TRBJ2-3; 9 bases fit TRBD1. The CDR3 is 13 amino acids. Germline CDR1 reads SNHLY; CDR2 reads FYNNEI. The ends lost 6 bases at V and 6 bases at J; junction bases unmatched: 4. In DNA, the CDR3 is TGTGCCAGCAGACAGGGGGCGGGGGATACGCAGTATTTT. Encoded protein: CASRQGAGDTQYF.

The chain joins TRBV4-3 to TRBJ2-1; weak D call: TRBD1 (5 bases). The germline V and J ends were trimmed by 6 bases and 0 bases, with 15 bases remaining between them. Germline V gene lookup returns CDR1 LGHNA and CDR2 YSLEER. The CDR3 is 16 residues long. Here the CDR3 reads CASSRPTVTSYNEQFF. The CDR3 region has the DNA TGCGCCAGCAGTCGCCCGACAGTTACCTCCTACAATGAGCAGTTCTTC.

Ten or more counts support this clonotype. The gene calls are TRBV4-1 and TRBJ2-1; TRBD2 aligns across 14 bases. The CDR3 extends over 17 amino acids. The germline V gene has CDR1 MGHRA and CDR2 YSYEKL. The V segment lost 3 bases and the J segment 8 bases; nucleotides outside the gene matches: 9. DNA for the CDR3: TGCGCCAGCAGCCAGGGGGGGGGACTAGCGGGAGTCGATGAGCAGTTCTTC. It yields the protein CASSQGGGLAGVDEQFF.

The chain carries TRBV20-1 and TRBJ2-1, with D perhaps given as TRBD1 or TRBD2 (5 bases each). The CDR3 consists of 14 residues. V was trimmed by 1 base and J by 5 bases, leaving 12 bases between them. Per the germline V gene, CDR1 is DFQATT and CDR2 is SNEGSKA (reference sequence). The CDR3 here is CSARGDTGHNEQFF. The CDR3 DNA reads as TGCAGTGCTAGAGGTGACACGGGGCACAATGAGCAGTTCTTC.

This clonotype was recorded at least ten times. The CDR3: CASSPPRLKETQYF. The CDR3 region has the DNA TGTGCCAGCAGTCCCCCCCGCCTTAAAGAGACCCAGTACTTC. V is TRBV2 and J is TRBJ2-5; no reliable D call. CDR3 length equals 14 residues. Germline assignment: CDR1 SNHLY and CDR2 FYNNEI. Between the trimmed V and J ends, which lost 5 bases and 3 bases, there was a span of 13 bases.

The chain links TRBV12-3 or TRBV12-4 to TRBJ2-1; D is uncertain. With 9 bases removed from V and 1 base from J, the gap between germline ends came to 22 bases. This CDR3 is 17 amino acids long. The CDR3 DNA is TGTGCCAGTAGTCCACGGCTAGTGGGTCTTTCCTACAATGAGCAGTTCTTC. Residues: CASSPRLVGLSYNEQFF.